This is a list of T cell receptor beta chains from one sample in a study of beta chain features in type 1 diabetes. Profiled with immunoSEQ multiplex PCR; TCRdb holds only in-frame clones, not every one. The top ten hold roughly 0.017% of the sample, which has 350,000 to 400,000 clones, about 15% seen once. The sample consisted of naive CD4+ T cells from blood. The receptors were sampled from a woman aged 18-29 years in good health. Each CDR3 is given with its conserved first and last residue. Each record gives: J gene, D gene, V gene, clone size, CDR3 DNA, CDR3 protein. The D gene is left open where the match is weak. Expanded clones get a size class; other rows say once, few or many, or leave the size out.

>TRBJ1-2|NA|TRBV5-1|few
TGCGCCAGCTGGGGGGAGGCTGCAGACGGCTACACCTTC
CASWGEAADGYTF
>TRBJ2-7|TRBD2|TRBV28|few
TGTGCCAGCAGTTTCCGCGGGAGGGCTTACTTC
CASSFRGRAYF
>TRBJ2-7|TRBD2|TRBV29-1|few
TGCAGCGTTCAGACTAGCGGGATATTCGACGAGCAGTACTTC
CSVQTSGIFDEQYF
>TRBJ1-2|NA|TRBV25-1|few
TGTGCCAGCAGTCCACCCTGGGCTTCGACAGCCTATGGCTACACCTTC
CASSPPWASTAYGYTF
>TRBJ2-5|TRBD1|TRBV11-2|NA
TGTGCCAGCAGCTTAGCTCAGGGGGCTGGGGCTGAAACCCAGTACTTC
CASSLAQGAGAETQYF
>TRBJ2-3|NA|TRBV10-3|NA
TGTGCCATCAGTGACGGTCGTACAGATACGCAGTATTTT
CAISDGRTDTQYF
>TRBJ1-2|NA|TRBV5-5|NA
TGTGCCAGCAGCCACGGACAGAGCTATGGCTACACCTTC
CASSHGQSYGYTF
>TRBJ1-2|NA|TRBV30|NA
TGTGCCTGGAGTGTACTGGAGGGGAGCTACACCTTC
CAWSVLEGSYTF
>TRBJ1-3|NA|TRBV30|few
TGTGCCTGGAGTGCCCCCTCCGGGGGAGGATATGGAAACACCATATATTTT
CAWSAPSGGGYGNTIYF
>TRBJ2-4|TRBD2|TRBV6-6|few
TGTGCCAGCACCCTAGCGGGAGGAAACATTCAGTACTTC
CASTLAGGNIQYF
>TRBJ1-5|NA|TRBV6-6|few
TGTGCCAGCAGTAAGCGGACTGCAAATCAGCCCCAGCATTTT
CASSKRTANQPQHF
>TRBJ1-5|NA|TRBV11-2|NA
TGTGCCAGCAGCTTAGCCTTAGATCAGCCCCAGCATTTT
CASSLALDQPQHF
>TRBJ1-1|NA|TRBV30|NA
TGTGCCTCAGGACAGCGGTGGGGAACTGAAGCTTTCTTT
CASGQRWGTEAFF
>TRBJ2-1|TRBD2|TRBV7-9|few
TGTGCCAGCAGCTCTCAGACTAGCGGGAGACGCAATGAGCAGTTCTTC
CASSSQTSGRRNEQFF
>TRBJ2-5|NA|TRBV5-1|NA
TGCGCCAGCAGCCGAGTCACCCAAGAGACCCAGTACTTC
CASSRVTQETQYF
>TRBJ2-6|TRBD2|TRBV18|NA
TGTGCCAGCTCACCTAGCGGGAGCCCCCAAGGGGCCAACGTCCTGACTTTC
CASSPSGSPQGANVLTF
>TRBJ2-5|NA|TRBV5-4|NA
TGTGCCAGCAGCTTTCGAGCGAACCAAGAGACCCAGTACTTC
CASSFRANQETQYF
>TRBJ2-7|TRBD2|TRBV7-9|NA
TGTGCCAGCAGCTTAGGACTAGCGGGAGATTATTTGTACTTC
CASSLGLAGDYLYF
>TRBJ1-2|NA|TRBV28|few
TGTGCCAGCAGTTTAGGGCAGCTCTATGGCTACACCTTC
CASSLGQLYGYTF
>TRBJ1-5|TRBD1|TRBV27|few
TGTGCCAGCTCCGGGACAGACTTTAATCAGCCCCAGCATTTT
CASSGTDFNQPQHF
>TRBJ2-4|TRBD2|TRBV30|few
TGTGCCTGGAGTCGGGGGGGCGGGGGAAGGAACATTCAGTACTTC
CAWSRGGGGRNIQYF
>TRBJ2-1|TRBD1|TRBV9|few
TGTGCCAGCAGCGTACGATCAGGACAGGGTTACAATGAGCAGTTCTTC
CASSVRSGQGYNEQFF
>TRBJ2-5|TRBD1|TRBV28|few
TGTGCCAGCAGACTCGGGACAGCCCAAGAGACCCAGTACTTC
CASRLGTAQETQYF
>TRBJ2-5|NA|TRBV4-3|NA
TGCGCCAGCAGCCAAGATCGGTCAGGGGGAGGTGAGACCCAGTACTTC
CASSQDRSGGGETQYF
>TRBJ2-5|TRBD2|TRBV29-1|NA
TGCAGCGTTGAATGGCGGGGGAGGGTTGAAGAGACCCAGTACTTC
CSVEWRGRVEETQYF
>TRBJ1-3|NA|TRBV30|NA
TGTGCCTGGAGTCGTCAAACTACAGGGTACTCTGGAAACACCATATATTTT
CAWSRQTTGYSGNTIYF
>TRBJ2-5|TRBD2|TRBV7-3|NA
TGTGCCAGCAGCTTAATGGGGCTAGCGGGAGAGACCCAGTACTTC
CASSLMGLAGETQYF
>TRBJ2-1|NA|TRBV7-9|few
TGTGCCAGCAGCTTAGCGGTGAGCTCCTACAATGAGCAGTTCTTC
CASSLAVSSYNEQFF
>TRBJ2-1|TRBD2|TRBV18|few
TGTGCCAGCTCACCAAGGCGACTAGCTTACAATGAGCAGTTCTTC
CASSPRRLAYNEQFF
>TRBJ1-1|TRBD1|TRBV27|few
TGTGCCAGCGGGGAGGACAGGGCCGCTTTCTTT
CASGEDRAAFF
>TRBJ2-7|TRBD2|TRBV5-4|NA
TGTGCCAGCAGCCGAAGTAGCGGGTACGAGCAGTACTTC
CASSRSSGYEQYF
>TRBJ2-3|NA|TRBV4-3|NA
TGCGCCAGCAGCCCCTCTATTGGTACGCAGTATTTT
CASSPSIGTQYF
>TRBJ2-7|TRBD2|TRBV19|NA
TGTGCCAGTAGTAGAGGACTAGCGGGGGCCTACGAGCAGTACTTC
CASSRGLAGAYEQYF
>TRBJ2-5|NA|TRBV30|few
TGTGCCTGGAGCCCGACATTCCAAGAGACCCAGTACTTC
CAWSPTFQETQYF
>TRBJ2-1|TRBD2|TRBV2|few
TGTGCCAGCATGGCGGGGGATCTTTCCAATGAGCAGTTCTTC
CASMAGDLSNEQFF
>TRBJ2-1|NA|TRBV7-9|few
TGTGCCAGCAGCTTAGTTATCGCGGGATCCGGCAATGAGCAGTTCTTC
CASSLVIAGSGNEQFF
>TRBJ1-5|TRBD1|TRBV30|NA
TGTGCCTGGAGGGGGACAGGGACTAATCAGCCCCAGCATTTT
CAWRGTGTNQPQHF
>TRBJ2-1|NA|TRBV11-3|NA
TGTGCCAGCAGCTTAATCGGGAGTCGGAATGAGCAGTTCTTC
CASSLIGSRNEQFF
>TRBJ2-7|NA|TRBV6-1|NA
TGTGCCAGCAGGGGAGGCCGGGGGAACGAGCAGTACTTC
CASRGGRGNEQYF
>TRBJ2-1|TRBD2|TRBV5-4|NA
TGTGCCAGCAGCTTGGGCGGGAGAGCCTACAATGAGCAGTTCTTC
CASSLGGRAYNEQFF
>TRBJ2-7|NA|TRBV4-1|NA
TGCGCCAGCAGCCAAGCAGCTGGACAGTCCTACGAGCAGTACTTC
CASSQAAGQSYEQYF
>TRBJ2-7|NA|TRBV2|NA
TGTGCCAGCACCCCCAGGCGGGGTACATACTACGAGCAGTACTTC
CASTPRRGTYYEQYF
>TRBJ2-1|TRBD2|TRBV5-4|NA
TGTGCCAGCAGCCGGCCCGGGACTAAGGACAATGAGCAGTTCTTC
CASSRPGTKDNEQFF
>TRBJ2-7|NA|TRBV6-6|NA
TGTGCCAGCAGTTACGGGAGGAGCTCCTACGAGCAGTACTTC
CASSYGRSSYEQYF
>TRBJ2-3|NA|TRBV30|NA
TGTGCCTGGAGTGCTATCCCGGGACACCCCTCGTATTTT
CAWSAIPGHPSYF
>TRBJ2-7|NA|TRBV30|NA
TGTGCCTGGAGTGTTTTAGTCCCCTACGAGCAGTACTTC
CAWSVLVPYEQYF
>TRBJ1-5|NA|TRBV4-1|few
TGCGCCAGCAGCCAATACGGTAAGGGGCAGCCCCAGCATTTT
CASSQYGKGQPQHF
>TRBJ2-1|NA|TRBV30|NA
TGTGCCTGGACCGGAGGGGGAGGGCCCTACAATGAGCAGTTCTTC
CAWTGGGGPYNEQFF
>TRBJ2-1|TRBD1|TRBV29-1|NA
TGCAGCGTTGAAAGGGACCGACAGGGGAAGGTCTTC
CSVERDRQGKVF